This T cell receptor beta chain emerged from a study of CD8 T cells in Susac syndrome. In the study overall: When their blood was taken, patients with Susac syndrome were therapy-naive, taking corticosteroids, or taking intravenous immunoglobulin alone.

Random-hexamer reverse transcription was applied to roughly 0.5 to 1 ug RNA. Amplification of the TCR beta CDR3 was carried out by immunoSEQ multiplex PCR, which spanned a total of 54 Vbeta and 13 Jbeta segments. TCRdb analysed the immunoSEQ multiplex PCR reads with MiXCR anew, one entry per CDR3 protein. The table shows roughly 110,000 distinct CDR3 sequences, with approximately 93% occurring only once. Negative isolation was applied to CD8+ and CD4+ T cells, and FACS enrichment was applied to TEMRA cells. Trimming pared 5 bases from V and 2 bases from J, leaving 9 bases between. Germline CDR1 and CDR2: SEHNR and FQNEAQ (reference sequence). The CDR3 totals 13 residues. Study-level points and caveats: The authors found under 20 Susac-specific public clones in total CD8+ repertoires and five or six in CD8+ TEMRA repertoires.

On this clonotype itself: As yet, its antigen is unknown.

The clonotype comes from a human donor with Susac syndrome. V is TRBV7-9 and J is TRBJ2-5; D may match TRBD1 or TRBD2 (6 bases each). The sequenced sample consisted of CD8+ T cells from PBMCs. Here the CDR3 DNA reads TGTGCCAGCAGCAGGGGGGTTCAAGAGACCCAGTACTTC. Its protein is CASSRGVQETQYF.